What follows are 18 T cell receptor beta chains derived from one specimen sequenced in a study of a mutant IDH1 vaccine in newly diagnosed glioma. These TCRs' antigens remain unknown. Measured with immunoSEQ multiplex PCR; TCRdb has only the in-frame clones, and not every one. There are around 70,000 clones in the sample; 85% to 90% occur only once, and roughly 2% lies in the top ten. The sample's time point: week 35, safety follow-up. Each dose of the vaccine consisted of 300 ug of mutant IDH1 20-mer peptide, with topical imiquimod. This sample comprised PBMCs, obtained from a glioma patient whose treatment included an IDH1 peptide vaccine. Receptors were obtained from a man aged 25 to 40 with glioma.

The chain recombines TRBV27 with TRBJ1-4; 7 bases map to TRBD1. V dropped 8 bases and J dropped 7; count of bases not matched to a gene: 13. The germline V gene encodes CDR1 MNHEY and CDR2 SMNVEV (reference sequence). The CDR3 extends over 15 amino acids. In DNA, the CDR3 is TGTGCCAGCCGTCTGGGCGAGACAGGGTTTGAAAAACTGTTTTTT. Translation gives CASRLGETGFEKLFF.

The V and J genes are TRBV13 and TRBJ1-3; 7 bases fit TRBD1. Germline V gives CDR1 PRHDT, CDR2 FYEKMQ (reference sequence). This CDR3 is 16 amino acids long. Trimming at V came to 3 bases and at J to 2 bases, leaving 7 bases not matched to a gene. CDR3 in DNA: TGTGCCAGCAGCTTGGGACAGCCCCTCGCTGGAAACACCATATATTTT. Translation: CASSLGQPLAGNTIYF. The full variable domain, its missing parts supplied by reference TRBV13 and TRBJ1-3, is AAGVIQSPRHLIKEKRETATLKCYPIPRHDTVYWYQQGPGQDPQFLISFYEKMQSDKGSIPDRFSAQQFSDYHSELNMSSLELGDSALYFCASSLGQPLAGNTIYFGEGSWLTVV.

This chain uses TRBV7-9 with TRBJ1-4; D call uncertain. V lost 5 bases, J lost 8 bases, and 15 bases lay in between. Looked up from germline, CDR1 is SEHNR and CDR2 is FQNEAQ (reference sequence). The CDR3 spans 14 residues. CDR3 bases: TGTGCCAGCAGCGGAGTCCCGACGGGGGAAAAACTGTTTTTT. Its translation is CASSGVPTGEKLFF.

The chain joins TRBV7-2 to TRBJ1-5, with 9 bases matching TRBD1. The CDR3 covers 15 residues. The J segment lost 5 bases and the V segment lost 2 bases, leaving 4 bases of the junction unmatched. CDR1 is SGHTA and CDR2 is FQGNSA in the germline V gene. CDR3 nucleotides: TGTGCCAGCAGCTTAAGGACAGGGGATGATCAGCCCCAGCATTTT. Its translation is CASSLRTGDDQPQHF.

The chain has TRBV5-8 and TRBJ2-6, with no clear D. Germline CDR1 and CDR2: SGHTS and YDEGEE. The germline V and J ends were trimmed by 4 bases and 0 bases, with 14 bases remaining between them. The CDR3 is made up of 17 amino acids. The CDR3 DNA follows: TGTGCCAGCAGCCTGTTTTTTTTGAGCTCTGGGGCCAACGTCCTGACTTTC. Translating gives CASSLFFLSSGANVLTF. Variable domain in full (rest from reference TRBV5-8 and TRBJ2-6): EAGVTQSPTHLIKTRGQQATLRCSPISGHTSVYWYQQALGLGLQFLLWYDEGEERNRGNFPPRFSGRQFPNYSSELNVNALELEDSALYLCASSLFFLSSGANVLTFGAGSRLTVL.

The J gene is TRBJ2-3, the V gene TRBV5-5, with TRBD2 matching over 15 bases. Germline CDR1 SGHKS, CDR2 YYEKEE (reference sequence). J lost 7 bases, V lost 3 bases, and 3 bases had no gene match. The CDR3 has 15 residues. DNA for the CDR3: TGTGCCAGCAGCTGGACTAGCGGGGGGGCAAATACGCAGTATTTT. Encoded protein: CASSWTSGGANTQYF.

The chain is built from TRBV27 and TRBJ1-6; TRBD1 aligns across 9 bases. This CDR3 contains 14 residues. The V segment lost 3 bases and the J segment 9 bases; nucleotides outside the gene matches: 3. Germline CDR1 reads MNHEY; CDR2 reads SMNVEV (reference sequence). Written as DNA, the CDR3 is TGTGCCAGCAGTTTCCGGACAGGGGTTTCACCCCTCCACTTT. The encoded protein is CASSFRTGVSPLHF.

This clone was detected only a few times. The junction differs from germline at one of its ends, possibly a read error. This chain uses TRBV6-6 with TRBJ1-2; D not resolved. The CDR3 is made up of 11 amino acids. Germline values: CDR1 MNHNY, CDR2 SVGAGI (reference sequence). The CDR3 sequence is CATAGNYGYTF. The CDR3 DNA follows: TGCGCCACGGCGGGGAACTATGGCTACACCTTC.

The CDR3 DNA is TGTGCCAGCAGTTTGGGGACTAGCGGGATGTACGAGCAGTACTTC. It translates to CASSLGTSGMYEQYF. This chain joins TRBV27 and TRBJ2-7, with TRBD2 identical over 13 bases. Trimming cost V 3 bases and J 4 bases; bases outside gene matches: 3. This CDR3 region has 15 residues. CDR1 and CDR2 (germline): MNHEY, SMNVEV (reference sequence).

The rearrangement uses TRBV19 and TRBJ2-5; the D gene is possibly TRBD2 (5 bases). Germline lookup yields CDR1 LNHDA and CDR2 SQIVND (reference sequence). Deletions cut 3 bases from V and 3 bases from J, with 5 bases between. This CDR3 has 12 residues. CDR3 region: CASSMREETQYF. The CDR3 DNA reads TGTGCCAGTAGTATGAGGGAAGAGACCCAGTACTTC.

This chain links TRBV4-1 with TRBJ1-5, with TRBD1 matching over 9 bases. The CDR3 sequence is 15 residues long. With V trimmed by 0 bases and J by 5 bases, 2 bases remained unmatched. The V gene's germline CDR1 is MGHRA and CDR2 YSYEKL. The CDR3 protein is CASSQEDRGDQPQHF. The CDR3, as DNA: TGCGCCAGCAGCCAAGAGGACAGGGGAGATCAGCCCCAGCATTTT.

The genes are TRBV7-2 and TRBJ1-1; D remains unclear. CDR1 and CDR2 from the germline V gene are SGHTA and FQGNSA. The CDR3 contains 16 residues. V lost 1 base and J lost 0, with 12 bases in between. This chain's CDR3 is CASSLVEYKLNTEAFF. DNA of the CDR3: TGTGCCAGCAGCTTAGTCGAGTACAAATTGAACACTGAAGCTTTCTTT.

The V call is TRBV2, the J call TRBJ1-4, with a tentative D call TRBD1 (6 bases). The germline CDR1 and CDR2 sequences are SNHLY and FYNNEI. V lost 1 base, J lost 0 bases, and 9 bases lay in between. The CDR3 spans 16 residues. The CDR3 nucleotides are TGTGCCAGCAGTGAAGGGGGGGGCGCAACTAATGAAAAACTGTTTTTT. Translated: CASSEGGGATNEKLFF. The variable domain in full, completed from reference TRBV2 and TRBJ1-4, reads EPEVTQTPSHQVTQMGQEVILRCVPISNHLYFYWYRQILGQKVEFLVSFYNNEISEKSEIFDDQFSVERPDGSNFTLKIRSTKLEDSAMYFCASSEGGGATNEKLFFGSGTQLSVL.

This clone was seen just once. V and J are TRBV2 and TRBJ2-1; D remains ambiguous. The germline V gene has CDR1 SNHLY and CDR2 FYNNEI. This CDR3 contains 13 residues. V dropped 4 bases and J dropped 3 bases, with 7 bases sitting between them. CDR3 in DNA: TGTGCCAGCAGTGTGGGTATCTACAATGAGCAGTTCTTC. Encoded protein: CASSVGIYNEQFF. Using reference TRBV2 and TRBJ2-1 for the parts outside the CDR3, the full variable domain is EPEVTQTPSHQVTQMGQEVILRCVPISNHLYFYWYRQILGQKVEFLVSFYNNEISEKSEIFDDQFSVERPDGSNFTLKIRSTKLEDSAMYFCASSVGIYNEQFFGPGTRLTVL.

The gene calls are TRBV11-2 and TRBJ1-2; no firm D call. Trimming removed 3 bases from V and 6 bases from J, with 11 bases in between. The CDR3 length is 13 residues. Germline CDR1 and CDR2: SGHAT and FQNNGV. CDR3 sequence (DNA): TGTGCCAGCAGCTTGGTTCTTGGGGATGGCTACACCTTC. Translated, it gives CASSLVLGDGYTF.

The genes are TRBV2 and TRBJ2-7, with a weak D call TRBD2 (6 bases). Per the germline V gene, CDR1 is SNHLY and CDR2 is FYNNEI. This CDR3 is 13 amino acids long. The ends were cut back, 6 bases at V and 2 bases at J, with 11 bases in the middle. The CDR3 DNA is TGTGCCAGCAGATCGGGACTGACCTACGAGCAGTACTTC. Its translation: CASRSGLTYEQYF. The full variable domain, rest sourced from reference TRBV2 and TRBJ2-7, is EPEVTQTPSHQVTQMGQEVILRCVPISNHLYFYWYRQILGQKVEFLVSFYNNEISEKSEIFDDQFSVERPDGSNFTLKIRSTKLEDSAMYFCASRSGLTYEQYFGPGTRLTVT.

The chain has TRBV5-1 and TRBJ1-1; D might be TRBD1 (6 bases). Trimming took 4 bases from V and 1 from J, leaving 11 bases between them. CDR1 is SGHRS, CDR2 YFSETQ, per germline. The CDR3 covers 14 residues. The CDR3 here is CASSTDRTNTEAFF. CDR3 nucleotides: TGCGCCAGCAGCACCGACAGGACGAACACTGAAGCTTTCTTT.

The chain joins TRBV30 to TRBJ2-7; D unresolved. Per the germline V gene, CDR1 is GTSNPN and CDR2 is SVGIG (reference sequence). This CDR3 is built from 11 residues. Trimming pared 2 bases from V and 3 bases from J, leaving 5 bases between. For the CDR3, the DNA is TGTGCCTGGAGTATGAGCTACGAGCAGTACTTC. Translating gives CAWSMSYEQYF.